Each of the 31 T cell receptor beta chains below was sequenced from the same sample in a study of cytomegalovirus exposure and HLA in healthy donors. The method was immunoSEQ multiplex PCR; TCRdb's version includes in-frame clones alone and lacks a portion of them. The sample yields 240,000 or so clones, 70% to 90% seen once. Sequenced sample: PBMCs. The receptors were sampled from a woman aged 30 to 39 in good health and CMV-seropositive.

CDR3 sequence: CASSLEAGKETQYF. CDR3 sequence (DNA): TGTGCCAGCAGCTTAGAAGCGGGAAAAGAGACCCAGTACTTC. The chain links TRBV7-8 to TRBJ2-5; 7 positions match TRBD2. CDR1 is SGHVS, CDR2 FQNEAQ, per germline. The CDR3 spans 14 residues. V lost 1 base and J lost 3; bases outside the gene matches: 2.

The V gene is TRBV18, the J gene TRBJ1-1, with 7 bases fitting TRBD1. The CDR3 sequence is 15 residues long. CDR1 and CDR2 from the germline V gene are KGHSH and LQKENI. Trimming removed 3 bases from V and 3 bases from J; junction bases left unmatched: 7. CDR3 loop: CASSPVTGSYTEAFF. The CDR3 DNA is TGTGCCAGCTCACCGGTGACAGGGAGTTACACTGAAGCTTTCTTT.

J is TRBJ2-4 and V is TRBV6-4; D may be TRBD1 (6 bases). The CDR3 contains 13 residues. Germline V gene data show CDR1 as MRHNA and CDR2 as SNTAGT. V dropped 3 bases and J dropped 7 bases, with 10 bases sitting between them. CDR3 in amino acids: CASSEVRGNIQYF. The CDR3 bases are TGTGCCAGCAGTGAAGTGAGGGGGAACATTCAGTACTTC.

The chain recombines TRBV2 with TRBJ2-7; 8 bases are shared with TRBD1. The junction had 6 bases not matched to a gene; V was cut back by 5 bases and J by 3 bases. From germline, CDR1 is SNHLY and CDR2 FYNNEI. The CDR3 loop spans 14 amino acids. The CDR3 nucleotides are TGTGCCAGCAGTTCCGGGACAGGAGGCTACGAGCAGTACTTC. It specifies CASSSGTGGYEQYF.

CDR3 nucleotide sequence: TGCGCCAGCAGCTTGGACGGGAGAGGGTCCGGGGAGCTGTTTTTT. Translating it yields CASSLDGRGSGELFF. The chain has TRBV5-1 and TRBJ2-2; the D gene is possibly TRBD2 (6 bases). Germline loops: CDR1 SGHRS, CDR2 YFSETQ. Trimming pared 0 bases from V and 6 bases from J, leaving 12 bases between. This CDR3 comprises 15 residues.

The table lists this clone with a few counts. The V and J genes are TRBV5-1 and TRBJ2-3; 13 bases agree with TRBD2. The germline CDR1 and CDR2 sequences are SGHRS and YFSETQ. This CDR3 has 15 amino acids. V dropped 0 bases and J dropped 8; count of bases not matched to a gene: 3. The CDR3 reads CASSLGLAGGGTQYF. The CDR3 DNA reads as TGCGCCAGCAGCTTGGGACTAGCGGGAGGTGGTACGCAGTATTTT.

This sequence joins TRBV25-1 and TRBJ2-5, with TRBD2 matching 8 bases. CDR3 size: 17 residues. Germline CDR1 reads MGHDK; CDR2 reads SYGVNS. V shed 5 bases and J 4 bases; nucleotides not matched to a gene: 15. The CDR3 protein is CASSRLQGLELAETQYF. CDR3 bases: TGTGCCAGCAGTCGGTTGCAGGGACTAGAACTAGCAGAGACCCAGTACTTC.

The chain recombines TRBV6-6 with TRBJ2-7; a possible D gene is TRBD1 (5 bases). V was trimmed by 2 bases and J by 5 bases, leaving 10 bases between them. The CDR3 runs 13 residues. Germline V gene data show CDR1 as MNHNY and CDR2 as SVGAGI (reference sequence). As DNA, the CDR3 is TGTGCCAGCAGTTACCCCCCGACAGACGAGCAGTACTTC. This translates into CASSYPPTDEQYF.

The J gene is TRBJ2-1, the V gene TRBV7-3; 7 nucleotides line up with TRBD2. The CDR3 sequence is 14 residues long. Germline V lookup: CDR1 SGHTA, CDR2 FQGTGA. Trimming removed 4 bases from V and 12 bases from J; junction bases left unmatched: 12. The CDR3 protein is CASSSGGGPEVQFF. In DNA form, the CDR3 reads TGTGCCAGCAGCTCCGGGGGAGGGCCAGAGGTGCAGTTCTTC.

The chain links TRBV5-1 to TRBJ2-7; 8 nucleotides line up with TRBD1. Germline V gene lookup returns CDR1 SGHRS and CDR2 YFSETQ. This CDR3 contains 18 residues. J lost 4 bases, V lost 0 bases, and 15 bases had no gene match. The DNA for the CDR3 is TGCGCCAGCAGCTTGGCGGCAGGGGGCTATGGGTTCGGGTACGAGCAGTACTTC. Encoded protein: CASSLAAGGYGFGYEQYF.

V gene TRBV19 combines with J gene TRBJ1-1, with D uncertain. Trimming cost V 9 bases and J 0 bases, with 11 bases left between them. The length of the CDR3 is 13 residues. Germline CDR1 is LNHDA and CDR2 is SQIVND (reference sequence). CDR3 nucleotide sequence: TGTGCCAGCGGACTCTTCATGAACACTGAAGCTTTCTTT. Translating gives CASGLFMNTEAFF. The whole variable domain, remainder taken from reference TRBV19 and TRBJ1-1, is DGGITQSPKYLFRKEGQNVTLSCEQNLNHDAMYWYRQDPGQGLRLIYYSQIVNDFQKGDIAEGYSVSREKKESFPLTVTSAQKNPTAFYLCASGLFMNTEAFFGQGTRLTVV.

This chain uses TRBV7-3 with TRBJ2-3, with TRBD2 matching 10 bases. CDR3 length equals 15 residues. The germline CDR1 and CDR2 sequences are SGHTA and FQGTGA. With V trimmed by 5 bases and J by 7 bases, 9 bases remained unmatched. CDR3 loop: CASSPQREGRNTQYF. The CDR3 DNA sequence: TGTGCCAGCAGCCCCCAGCGGGAGGGCCGGAATACGCAGTATTTT.

The chain employs TRBV7-8 and TRBJ2-7; 8 positions agree with TRBD2. V lost 5 bases to trimming and J lost 0 bases; unmatched junction nucleotides: 6. The V gene's germline CDR1 is SGHVS and CDR2 FQNEAQ. The CDR3 has 15 amino acids. CDR3 in DNA: TGTGCCAGCAGCAAGAGTAGCGGGGCCTCCTACGAGCAGTACTTC. This codes for CASSKSSGASYEQYF.

The CDR3 region is CASSLAGNEQFF. The CDR3 nucleotides are TGTGCCAGCAGCTTAGCAGGCAATGAGCAGTTCTTC. The rearrangement uses TRBV11-3 and TRBJ2-1; no reliable D call. V was cut by 1 base and J by 6 bases, with 4 bases left in between. Germline V lookup: CDR1 SGHNT, CDR2 YENEEA. This CDR3 has 12 amino acids.

The V call is TRBV15, the J call TRBJ2-1, with 13 bases fitting TRBD2. Germline V CDR1 and CDR2: LNHNV, YYDKDF (reference sequence). The CDR3 length is 17 residues. V trimming: 3 bases; J trimming: 2 bases; junction bases outside the gene matches: 4. CDR3 bases: TGTGCCACCAGCAGGTGGACTAGCGGGAGCCCCTACAATGAGCAGTTCTTC. It translates to CATSRWTSGSPYNEQFF.

The CDR3 here is CASRVAGGNNEQFF. CDR3 sequence (DNA): TGTGCCAGCCGGGTAGCGGGAGGGAACAATGAGCAGTTCTTC. The rearrangement uses TRBV27 and TRBJ2-1, with 11 bases matching TRBD2. V was clipped by 8 bases and J by 5 bases; unmatched bases: 5. The CDR3 loop spans 14 amino acids. Germline CDR1 is MNHEY and CDR2 is SMNVEV (reference sequence).

This rearrangement joins TRBV19 to TRBJ1-5; D uncertain. The germline V and J ends were trimmed by 3 bases and 10 bases, with 19 bases remaining between them. CDR3 length equals 15 residues. The germline CDR1 and CDR2 sequences are LNHDA and SQIVND (reference sequence). The CDR3 sequence: CASSMQPTVGSPQHF. The CDR3 coding sequence is TGTGCCAGTAGTATGCAACCCACTGTAGGGAGCCCCCAGCATTTT.

The J gene is TRBJ1-2, the V gene TRBV27, with 7 bases identical to TRBD1. The CDR3 has 14 residues. V lost 4 bases to trimming and J lost 8 bases; unmatched junction nucleotides: 10. In germline, CDR1 is MNHEY, CDR2 SMNVEV (reference sequence). The CDR3 reads CASSSPTGYGGYTF. CDR3 DNA: TGTGCCAGCAGTTCCCCGACAGGGTACGGCGGCTACACCTTC.

The chain employs TRBV7-8 and TRBJ2-2; D remains ambiguous. Germline assignment: CDR1 SGHVS and CDR2 FQNEAQ. Trimming removed 2 bases at V and 2 bases at J, with 9 bases between. The CDR3 covers 15 residues. Here the CDR3 DNA reads TGTGCCAGCAGCTTAATTACAGCTAACACCGGGGAGCTGTTTTTT. Amino acids: CASSLITANTGELFF.

The chain recombines TRBV19 with TRBJ2-3; TRBD2 might be the D (5 bases). This CDR3 region has 15 residues. Germline V CDR1 and CDR2: LNHDA, SQIVND (reference sequence). V dropped 1 base and J dropped 4 bases, with 12 bases sitting between them. The CDR3 spells CASSIGELAADTQYF. The CDR3 DNA follows: TGTGCCAGTAGTATAGGGGAGCTAGCAGCAGATACGCAGTATTTT.

This chain's CDR3 is CASSPREGEVTDTQYF. CDR3 nucleotide sequence: TGTGCCAGTAGTCCGCGGGAGGGGGAGGTCACAGATACGCAGTATTTT. V gene TRBV19 combines with J gene TRBJ2-3, with TRBD2 matching over 9 bases. The junction had 8 bases not matched to a gene; V was cut back by 5 bases and J by 2 bases. The CDR3 spans 16 residues. The germline V gene encodes CDR1 LNHDA and CDR2 SQIVND (reference sequence).

The rearrangement joins TRBV7-3 to TRBJ2-6; 9 bases map to TRBD1. V trimming: 6 bases; J trimming: 4 bases; junction bases outside the gene matches: 7. From germline, CDR1 is SGHTA and CDR2 FQGTGA. The CDR3 contains 16 residues. The CDR3 is CASSVQGAGGANVLTF. The CDR3 DNA sequence: TGTGCCAGCAGTGTACAGGGGGCGGGAGGGGCCAACGTCCTGACTTTC.

The chain recombines TRBV5-1 with TRBJ1-5; D is possibly TRBD1 (5 bases). Germline V CDR1 and CDR2: SGHRS, YFSETQ. V lost 5 bases and J lost 1, with 13 bases in between. The CDR3 sequence is 15 residues long. The CDR3 bases are TGCGCCAGCAGAAGCGGGACCCAGAGCAATCAGCCCCAGCATTTT. Its protein product is CASRSGTQSNQPQHF.

The rearrangement joins TRBV11-2 to TRBJ2-1; TRBD2 matches 10 bases. Losses at the gene ends were 1 base for V and 4 bases for J; bases not matched to a gene: 13. CDR1 and CDR2 (germline): SGHAT, FQNNGV. The length of the CDR3 is 19 residues. The DNA for the CDR3 is TGTGCCAGCAGCTTAGTCTTTAGGGCTAGCGGGAGCGGATACAATGAGCAGTTCTTC. This gives the protein CASSLVFRASGSGYNEQFF.

The chain is built from TRBV30 and TRBJ2-3, with D perhaps TRBD1 (5 bases). The CDR3 runs 16 residues. V lost 0 bases and J lost 0, with 13 bases in between. Germline CDR1 GTSNPN, CDR2 SVGIG (reference sequence). The CDR3 DNA is TGTGCCTGGAGTGTAGGGCCAGGGCTTAGCACAGATACGCAGTATTTT. Its translation is CAWSVGPGLSTDTQYF.

The V and J genes are TRBV4-1 and TRBJ2-5, with 8 bases identical to TRBD2. The CDR3 has 17 amino acids. The trim removed 1 base at V and 0 bases at J, leaving 7 bases unmatched. Looked up from germline, CDR1 is MGHRA and CDR2 is YSYEKL. DNA for the CDR3: TGCGCCAGCAGCCAAGGGTTGCAGCGGGAGTACCAAGAGACCCAGTACTTC. Encoded protein: CASSQGLQREYQETQYF.

The gene calls are TRBV9 and TRBJ2-3, with 7 bases aligning to TRBD1. With V trimmed by 5 bases and J by 4 bases, 7 bases remained unmatched. Germline V gene sequence: CDR1 SGDLS, CDR2 YYNGEE. The CDR3 contains 14 residues. The CDR3 region is CASSEQGFPDTQYF. The CDR3 coding sequence is TGTGCCAGCAGTGAACAGGGGTTCCCAGATACGCAGTATTTT.

The sample holds many counts of this clone. V gene TRBV5-8 combines with J gene TRBJ2-7, with a possible D match to TRBD2 (5 bases). This CDR3 is 13 amino acids long. Trimming shortened V by 4 bases and J by 5 bases, and 13 bases separated the two germline ends. Germline CDR1 reads SGHTS; CDR2 reads YDEGEE. CDR3 amino acids: CASSSRSGNEQYF. CDR3 DNA: TGTGCCAGCAGCAGTCGATCGGGGAACGAGCAGTACTTC.

The gene calls are TRBV19 and TRBJ1-4; TRBD1 matches at 7 bases. CDR3 length: 17 amino acids. CDR1 is LNHDA and CDR2 is SQIVND in the germline V gene (reference sequence). Germline trimming cut 6 bases from V and 2 bases from J; bases unmatched to any gene: 12. CDR3 residues: CASSRKRGRGTNEKLFF. For the CDR3, the DNA is TGTGCCAGTAGCCGGAAAAGGGGGCGCGGGACTAATGAAAAACTGTTTTTT.

V gene TRBV7-9 combines with J gene TRBJ2-7; tentatively, D is TRBD1 (5 bases). Trimming cost V 5 bases and J 7 bases, with 21 bases left between them. This CDR3 has 15 residues. Germline-derived CDR1 and CDR2 are SEHNR and FQNEAQ (reference sequence). The CDR3 reads CASSPADKGYLEQYF. Written as DNA, the CDR3 is TGTGCCAGCAGCCCCGCGGACAAAGGATACTTGGAGCAGTACTTC.

This clone has a single count. This chain connects TRBV5-1 to TRBJ2-7, with D possibly being TRBD1 (6 bases). Germline V gives CDR1 SGHRS, CDR2 YFSETQ. This CDR3 contains 13 residues. Trimming removed 2 bases at V and 3 bases at J, with 9 bases between. CDR3 residues: CASSFDRNYEQYF. CDR3 sequence (DNA): TGCGCCAGCAGCTTCGACAGGAACTACGAGCAGTACTTC.